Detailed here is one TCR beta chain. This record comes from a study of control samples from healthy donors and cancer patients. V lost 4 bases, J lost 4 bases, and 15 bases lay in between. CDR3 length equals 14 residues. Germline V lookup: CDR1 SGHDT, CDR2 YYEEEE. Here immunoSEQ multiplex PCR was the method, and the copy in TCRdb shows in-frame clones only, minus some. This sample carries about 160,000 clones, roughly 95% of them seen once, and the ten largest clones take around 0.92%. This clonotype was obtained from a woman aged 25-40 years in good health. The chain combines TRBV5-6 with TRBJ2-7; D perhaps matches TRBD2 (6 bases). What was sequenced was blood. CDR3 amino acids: CASSRLGGEYEQYF. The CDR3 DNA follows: TGTGCCAGCAGCCGACTAGGCGGGGAATACGAGCAGTACTTC.